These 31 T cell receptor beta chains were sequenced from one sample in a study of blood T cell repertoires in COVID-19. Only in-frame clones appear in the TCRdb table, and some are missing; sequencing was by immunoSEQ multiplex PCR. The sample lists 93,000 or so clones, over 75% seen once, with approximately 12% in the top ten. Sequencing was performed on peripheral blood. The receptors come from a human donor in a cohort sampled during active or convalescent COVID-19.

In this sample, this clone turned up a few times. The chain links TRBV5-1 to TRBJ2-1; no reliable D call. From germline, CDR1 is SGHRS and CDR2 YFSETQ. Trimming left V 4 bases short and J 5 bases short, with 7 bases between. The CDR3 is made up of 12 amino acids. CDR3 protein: CASSIDNNEQFF. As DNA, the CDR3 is TGCGCCAGCAGCATTGACAACAATGAGCAGTTCTTC.

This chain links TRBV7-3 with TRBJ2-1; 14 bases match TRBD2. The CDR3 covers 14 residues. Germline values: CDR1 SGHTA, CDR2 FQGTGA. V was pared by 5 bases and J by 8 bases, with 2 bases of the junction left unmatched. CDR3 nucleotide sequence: TGTGCCAGCAGCACGGGACTAGCGGGGGATGAGCAGTTCTTC. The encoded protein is CASSTGLAGDEQFF. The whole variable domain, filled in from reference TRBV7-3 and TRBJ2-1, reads GAGVSQTPSNKVTEKGKYVELRCDPISGHTALYWYRQSLGQGPEFLIYFQGTGAADDSGLPNDRFFAVRPEGSVSTLKIQRTERGDSAVYLCASSTGLAGDEQFFGPGTRLTVL.

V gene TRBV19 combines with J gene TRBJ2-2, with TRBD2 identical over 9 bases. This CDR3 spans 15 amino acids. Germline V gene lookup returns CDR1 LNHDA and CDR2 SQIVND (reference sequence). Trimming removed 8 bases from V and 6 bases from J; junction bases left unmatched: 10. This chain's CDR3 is CASRTSGSGAGELFF. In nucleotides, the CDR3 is TGTGCCAGTCGTACTAGCGGGTCCGGGGCCGGGGAGCTGTTTTTT.

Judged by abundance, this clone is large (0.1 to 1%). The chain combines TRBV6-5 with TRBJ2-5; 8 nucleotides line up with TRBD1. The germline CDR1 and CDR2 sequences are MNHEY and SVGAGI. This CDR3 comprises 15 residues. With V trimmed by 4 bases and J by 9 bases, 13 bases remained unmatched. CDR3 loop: CASSSEYRGASAQYF. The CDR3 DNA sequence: TGTGCCAGCAGTTCCGAATACAGGGGGGCTTCGGCCCAGTACTTC.

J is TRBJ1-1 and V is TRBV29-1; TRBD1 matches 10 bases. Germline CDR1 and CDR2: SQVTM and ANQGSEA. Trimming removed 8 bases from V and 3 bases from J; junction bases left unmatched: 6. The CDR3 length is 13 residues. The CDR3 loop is CSHRTGGDTEAFF. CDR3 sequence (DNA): TGCAGCCACCGGACAGGGGGTGACACTGAAGCTTTCTTT.

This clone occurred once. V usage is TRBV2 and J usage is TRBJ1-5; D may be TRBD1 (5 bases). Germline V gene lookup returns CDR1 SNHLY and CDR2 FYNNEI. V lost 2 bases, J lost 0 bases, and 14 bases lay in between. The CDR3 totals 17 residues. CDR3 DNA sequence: TGTGCCAGCAGTGAATCGGGTACAGGATATAGCAATCAGCCCCAGCATTTT. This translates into CASSESGTGYSNQPQHF.

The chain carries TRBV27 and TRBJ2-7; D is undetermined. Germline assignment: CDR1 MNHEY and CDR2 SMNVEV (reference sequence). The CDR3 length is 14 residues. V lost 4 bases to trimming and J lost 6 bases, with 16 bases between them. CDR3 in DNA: TGTGCCAGCAGTTCCCTTGGAAATCCTAGCGAGCAGTACTTC. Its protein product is CASSSLGNPSEQYF.

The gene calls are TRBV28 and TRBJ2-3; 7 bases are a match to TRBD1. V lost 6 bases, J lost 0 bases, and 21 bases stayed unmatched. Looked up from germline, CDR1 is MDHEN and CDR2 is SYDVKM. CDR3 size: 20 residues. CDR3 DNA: TGTGCCAGCAGCGCACCCTTTGGAAAACAGGGGAAAGCTAGCACAGATACGCAGTATTTT. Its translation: CASSAPFGKQGKASTDTQYF.

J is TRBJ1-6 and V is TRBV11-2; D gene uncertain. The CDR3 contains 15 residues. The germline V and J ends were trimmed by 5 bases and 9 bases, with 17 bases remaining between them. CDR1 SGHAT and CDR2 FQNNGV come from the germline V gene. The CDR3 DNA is TGTGCCAGCAGCCCATCCCGGTGGGCTTTTTCACCCCTCCACTTT. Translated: CASSPSRWAFSPLHF.

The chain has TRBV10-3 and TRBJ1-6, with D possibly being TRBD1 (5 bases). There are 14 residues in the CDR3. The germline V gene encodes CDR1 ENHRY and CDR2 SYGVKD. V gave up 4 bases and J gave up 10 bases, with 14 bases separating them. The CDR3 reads CAISGDSGLSPLHF. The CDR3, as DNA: TGTGCCATCAGTGGAGACAGTGGTTTGTCACCCCTCCACTTT.

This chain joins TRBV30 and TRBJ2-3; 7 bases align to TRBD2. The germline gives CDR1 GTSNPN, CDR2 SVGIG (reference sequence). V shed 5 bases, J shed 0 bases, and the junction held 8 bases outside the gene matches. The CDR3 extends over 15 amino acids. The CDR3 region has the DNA TGTGCCTGGCGGCGGGGGACCTATAGCACAGATACGCAGTATTTT. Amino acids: CAWRRGTYSTDTQYF.

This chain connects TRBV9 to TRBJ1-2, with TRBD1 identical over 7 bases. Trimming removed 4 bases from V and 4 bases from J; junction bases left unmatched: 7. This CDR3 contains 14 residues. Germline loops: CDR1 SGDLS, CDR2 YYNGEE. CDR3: CASSYTTGPYGYTF. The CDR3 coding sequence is TGTGCCAGCAGCTATACGACAGGGCCCTATGGCTACACCTTC.

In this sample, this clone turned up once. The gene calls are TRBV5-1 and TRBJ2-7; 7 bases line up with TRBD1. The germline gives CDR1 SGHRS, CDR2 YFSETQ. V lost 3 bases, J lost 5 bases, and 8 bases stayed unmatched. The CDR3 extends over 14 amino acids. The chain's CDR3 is CASSYQTGTNEQYF. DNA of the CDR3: TGCGCCAGCAGCTACCAGACAGGGACCAACGAGCAGTACTTC. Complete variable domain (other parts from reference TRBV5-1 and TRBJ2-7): KAGVTQTPRYLIKTRGQQVTLSCSPISGHRSVSWYQQTPGQGLQFLFEYFSETQRNKGNFPGRFSGRQFSNSRSEMNVSTLELGDSALYLCASSYQTGTNEQYFGPGTRLTVT.

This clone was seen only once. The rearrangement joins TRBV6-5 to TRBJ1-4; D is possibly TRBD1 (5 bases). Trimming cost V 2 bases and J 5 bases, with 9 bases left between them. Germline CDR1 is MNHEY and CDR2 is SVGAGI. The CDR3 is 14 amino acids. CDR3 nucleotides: TGTGCCAGCAGTTACGGGGGGGACAATGAAAAACTGTTTTTT. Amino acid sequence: CASSYGGDNEKLFF.

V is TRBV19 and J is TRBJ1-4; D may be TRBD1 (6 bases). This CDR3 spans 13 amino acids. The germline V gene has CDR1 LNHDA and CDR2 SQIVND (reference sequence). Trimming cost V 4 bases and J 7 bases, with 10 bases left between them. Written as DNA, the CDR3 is TGTGCCAGTAGTAACAGGGCGGGTGAAAAACTGTTTTTT. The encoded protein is CASSNRAGEKLFF.

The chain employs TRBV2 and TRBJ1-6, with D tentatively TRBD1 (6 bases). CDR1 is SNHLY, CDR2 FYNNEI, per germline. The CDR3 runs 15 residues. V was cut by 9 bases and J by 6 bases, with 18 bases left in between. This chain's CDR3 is CASESWAGANSPLHF. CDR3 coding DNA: TGTGCCAGTGAGAGTTGGGCAGGGGCTAATTCACCCCTCCACTTT. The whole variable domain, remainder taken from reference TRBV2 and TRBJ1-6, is EPEVTQTPSHQVTQMGQEVILRCVPISNHLYFYWYRQILGQKVEFLVSFYNNEISEKSEIFDDQFSVERPDGSNFTLKIRSTKLEDSAMYFCASESWAGANSPLHFGNGTRLTVT.

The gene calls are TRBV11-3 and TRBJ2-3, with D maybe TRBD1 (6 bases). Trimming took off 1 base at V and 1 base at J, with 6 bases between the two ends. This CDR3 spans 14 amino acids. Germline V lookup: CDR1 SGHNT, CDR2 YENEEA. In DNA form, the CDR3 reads TGTGCCAGCAGCTTAGGGACAGGCACAGATACGCAGTATTTT. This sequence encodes CASSLGTGTDTQYF.

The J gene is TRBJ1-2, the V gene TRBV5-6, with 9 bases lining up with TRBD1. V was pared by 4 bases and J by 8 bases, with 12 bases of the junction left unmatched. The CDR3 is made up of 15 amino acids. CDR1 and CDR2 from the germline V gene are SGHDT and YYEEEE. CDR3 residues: CASSPRTGDLRGYTF. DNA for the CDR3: TGTGCCAGCAGCCCACGGACAGGGGATCTGAGGGGCTACACCTTC.

The CDR3 coding sequence is TGTGCCAGTAGTGGGCAGGGACAAAGCTCCTACGAGCAGTACTTC. Translated: CASSGQGQSSYEQYF. The V gene is TRBV19, the J gene TRBJ2-7, with D tentatively TRBD1 (6 bases). V was trimmed by 5 bases and J by 0 bases, leaving 14 bases between them. From germline, CDR1 is LNHDA and CDR2 SQIVND (reference sequence). The CDR3 contains 15 residues.

This CDR3 is CASSLDRGGGYTF. CDR3 in DNA: TGTGCCAGCAGCTTAGACAGGGGTGGTGGCTACACCTTC. The chain recombines TRBV11-2 with TRBJ1-2, with a tentative D call TRBD1 (6 bases). CDR3 length: 13 residues. Germline lookup yields CDR1 SGHAT and CDR2 FQNNGV. V was trimmed by 0 bases and J by 7 bases, leaving 9 bases between them.

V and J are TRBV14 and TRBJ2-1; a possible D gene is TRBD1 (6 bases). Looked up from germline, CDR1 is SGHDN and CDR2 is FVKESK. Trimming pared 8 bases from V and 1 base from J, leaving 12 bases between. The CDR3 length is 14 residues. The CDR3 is CASAGASSYNEQFF. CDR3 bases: TGTGCCAGCGCAGGGGCTTCTTCCTACAATGAGCAGTTCTTC.

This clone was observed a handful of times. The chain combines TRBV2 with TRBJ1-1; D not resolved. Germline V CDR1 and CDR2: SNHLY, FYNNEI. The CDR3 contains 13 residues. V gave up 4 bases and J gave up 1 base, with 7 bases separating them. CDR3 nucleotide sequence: TGTGCCAGCAGTGCTGGGCAGAACACTGAAGCTTTCTTT. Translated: CASSAGQNTEAFF.

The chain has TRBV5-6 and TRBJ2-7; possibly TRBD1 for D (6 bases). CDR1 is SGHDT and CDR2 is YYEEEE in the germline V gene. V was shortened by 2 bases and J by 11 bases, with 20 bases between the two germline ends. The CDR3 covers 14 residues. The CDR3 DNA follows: TGTGCCAGCAGCTTTCTCCAGGGGCCCCTCACAGAGTACTTC. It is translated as CASSFLQGPLTEYF.

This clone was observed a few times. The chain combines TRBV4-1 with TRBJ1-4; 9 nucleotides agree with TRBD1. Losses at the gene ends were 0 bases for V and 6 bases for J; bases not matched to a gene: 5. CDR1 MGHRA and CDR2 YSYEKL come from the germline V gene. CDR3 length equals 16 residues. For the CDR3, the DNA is TGCGCCAGCAGCCAAGACGGGACAGGGACCTATGAAAAACTGTTTTTT. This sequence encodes CASSQDGTGTYEKLFF.

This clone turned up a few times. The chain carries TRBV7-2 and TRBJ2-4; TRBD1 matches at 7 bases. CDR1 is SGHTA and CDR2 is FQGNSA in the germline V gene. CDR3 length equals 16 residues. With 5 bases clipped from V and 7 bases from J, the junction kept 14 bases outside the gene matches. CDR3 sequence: CASSQPRQGSWNIQYF. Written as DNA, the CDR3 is TGTGCCAGCAGCCAACCCCGACAGGGTAGCTGGAACATTCAGTACTTC.

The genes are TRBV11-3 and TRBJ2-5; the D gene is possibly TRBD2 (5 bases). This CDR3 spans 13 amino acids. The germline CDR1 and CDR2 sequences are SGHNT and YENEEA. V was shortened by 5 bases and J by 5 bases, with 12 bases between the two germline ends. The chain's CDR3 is CASSLRGLETQYF. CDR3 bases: TGTGCCAGCAGCCTTCGGGGTCTGGAGACCCAGTACTTC.

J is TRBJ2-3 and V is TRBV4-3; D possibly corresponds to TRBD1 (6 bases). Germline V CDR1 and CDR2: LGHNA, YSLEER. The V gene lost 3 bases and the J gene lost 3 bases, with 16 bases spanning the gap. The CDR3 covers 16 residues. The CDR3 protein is CASSQNYRVDTDTQYF. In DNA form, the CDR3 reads TGCGCCAGCAGCCAGAATTACAGGGTTGATACAGATACGCAGTATTTT.

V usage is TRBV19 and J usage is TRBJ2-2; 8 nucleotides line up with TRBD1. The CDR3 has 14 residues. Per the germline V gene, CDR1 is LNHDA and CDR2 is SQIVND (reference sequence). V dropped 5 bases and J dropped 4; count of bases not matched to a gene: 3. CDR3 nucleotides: TGTGCCAGTAGTCTGGACAGGGCCACCGGGGAGCTGTTTTTT. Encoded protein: CASSLDRATGELFF.

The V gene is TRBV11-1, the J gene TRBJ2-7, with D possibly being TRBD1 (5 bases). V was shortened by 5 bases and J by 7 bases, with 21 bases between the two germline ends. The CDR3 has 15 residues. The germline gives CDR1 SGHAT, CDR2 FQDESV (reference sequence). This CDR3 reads CASSPGWAQGEEQYF. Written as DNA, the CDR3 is TGTGCCAGCAGCCCTGGGTGGGCCCAGGGCGAGGAGCAGTACTTC.

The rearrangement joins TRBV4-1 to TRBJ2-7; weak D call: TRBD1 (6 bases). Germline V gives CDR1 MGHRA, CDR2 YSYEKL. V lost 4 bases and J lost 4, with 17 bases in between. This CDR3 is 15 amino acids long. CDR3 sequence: CASSPRDTTHYEQYF. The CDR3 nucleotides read TGCGCCAGCAGCCCAAGGGACACTACACATTACGAGCAGTACTTC.

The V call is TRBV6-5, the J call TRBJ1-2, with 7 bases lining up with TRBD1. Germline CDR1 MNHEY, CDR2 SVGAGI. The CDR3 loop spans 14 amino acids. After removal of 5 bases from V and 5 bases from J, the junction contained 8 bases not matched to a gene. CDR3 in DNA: TGTGCCAGCAGTCTTCCCAAGACAGGGTATGGCTACACCTTC. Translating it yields CASSLPKTGYGYTF.